This TCR beta chain comes out of a study of T-cell reconstitution after alpha-beta-depleted transplantation in children. Study findings and constraints: T-cell numbers and diversity one year post-transplant derived largely from freshly generated T cells. Expanded clones from the graft, numbering several hundred, reportedly supplied alpha-beta T cells about two months after transplant. The study traced high day-60 TCRbeta diversity in some patients to surviving recipient T cells and thymic progenitors.

Germline trimming cut 4 bases from V and 5 bases from J; bases unmatched to any gene: 8. The CDR3 has 16 residues. Per germline, CDR1 LGHDT and CDR2 YNNKEL (reference sequence). It was with unique molecular identifiers that the TCRbeta library was prepared. TCRdb re-called the PCR reads with MiXCR, one entry per CDR3 protein. The sample shows around 200,000 distinct CDR3 sequences, approximately 8% of them seen only once. On this clonotype itself: What it binds is not known.

The source of this sequence is a male patient aged 2 to 9 who had a stem cell transplant for acute myeloid leukemia, so the T cells may come from the graft donor. The sequenced sample was PBMCs, mostly from graft donor cells, obtained 360 days after TCRalphabeta/CD19-depleted stem cell transplant. The chain recombines TRBV3-1 with TRBJ2-5; TRBD1 agrees at 12 bases. The chain's CDR3 is CASSRGTGGDRETQYF. The CDR3 DNA reads TGTGCCAGCAGCCGCGGGACAGGGGGCGACCGGGAGACCCAGTACTTC.